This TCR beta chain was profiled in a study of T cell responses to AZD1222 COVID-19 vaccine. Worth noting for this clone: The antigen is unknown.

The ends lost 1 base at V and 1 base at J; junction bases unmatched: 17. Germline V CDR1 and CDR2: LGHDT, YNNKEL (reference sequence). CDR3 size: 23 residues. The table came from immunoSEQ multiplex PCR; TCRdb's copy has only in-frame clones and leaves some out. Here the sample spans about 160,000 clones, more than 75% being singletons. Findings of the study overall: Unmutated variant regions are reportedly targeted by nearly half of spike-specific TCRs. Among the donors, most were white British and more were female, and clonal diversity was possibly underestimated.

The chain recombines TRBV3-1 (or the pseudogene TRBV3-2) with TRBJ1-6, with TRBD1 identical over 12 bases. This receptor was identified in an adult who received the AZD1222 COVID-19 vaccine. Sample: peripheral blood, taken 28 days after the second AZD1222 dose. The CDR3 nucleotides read TGTGCCAGCAGCCAAGCCCTAGGGGACGGGACAGGGGGCCGGAGGTCCTATAATTCACCCCTCCACTTT. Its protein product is CASSQALGDGTGGRRSYNSPLHF.